This T cell receptor beta chain was identified in a study of control samples from healthy donors and cancer patients. Germline CDR1 is LGHNA and CDR2 is YNFKEQ. This CDR3 contains 13 residues. V shed 2 bases and J shed 5 bases, with 6 bases lying between them. Here immunoSEQ multiplex PCR was the method, and the copy in TCRdb shows in-frame clones only, minus some. The sample carries about 150,000 clones, about 94% recorded once. This TCR was recovered from a man aged 50 or older in good health. J is TRBJ2-2 and V is TRBV4-2; the D is unclear. The specimen was blood. The CDR3 spells CASSQLETGELFF. In nucleotides, the CDR3 is TGTGCCAGCAGCCAATTGGAAACCGGGGAGCTGTTTTTT.